A selection of T cell receptor beta chains follows, all from one sample in a study of chemoradiotherapy in HPV16-positive cancers. The protocol was immunoSEQ multiplex PCR, while the TCRdb copy is restricted to in-frame clones and leaves out a portion. The data contain several thousand clones, less than 80% of them singletons. This specimen was tumor tissue, taken from a patient who underwent chemoradiotherapy. These receptors were obtained from a human donor with HPV-associated anogenital cancer. The CDR3 runs from the conserved cysteine through the conserved F or W. Fields, in order: D gene, CDR3 length, clone size, V gene, J gene, CDR3 protein, CDR3 DNA. The D gene is left open where the match is weak. Size tells how often a clone was seen (once, few, many) or the class of an expanded clone, and some rows leave it out.

d_gene: NA
len: 15
abundance: NA
v_gene: TRBV11-1
j_gene: TRBJ2-5
CDR3aa: CASSLGGDTKETQYF
CDR3nt: TGTGCCAGCAGCTTAGGGGGGGACACGAAAGAGACCCAGTACTTC

d_gene: NA
len: 15
abundance: NA
v_gene: TRBV5-1
j_gene: TRBJ2-2
CDR3aa: CASSLKAGQTGELFF
CDR3nt: TGCGCCAGCAGCTTGAAGGCGGGGCAGACCGGGGAGCTGTTTTTT

d_gene: NA
len: 13
abundance: once
v_gene: TRBV27
j_gene: TRBJ2-1
CDR3aa: CASSSLLYNEQFF
CDR3nt: TGTGCCAGCAGTTCTCTACTTTACAATGAGCAGTTCTTC

d_gene: TRBD2
len: 15
abundance: NA
v_gene: TRBV4-1
j_gene: TRBJ2-2
CDR3aa: CASSQDAGEVGELFF
CDR3nt: TGCGCCAGCAGCCAAGATGCGGGGGAAGTCGGGGAGCTGTTTTTT

d_gene: NA
len: 18
abundance: NA
v_gene: TRBV6-1
j_gene: TRBJ2-7
CDR3aa: CASSEGRAGAPYSYEQYF
CDR3nt: TGTGCCAGCAGTGAAGGACGCGCAGGGGCCCCTTACTCCTACGAGCAGTACTTC

d_gene: TRBD2
len: 16
abundance: NA
v_gene: TRBV5-1
j_gene: TRBJ2-1
CDR3aa: CASSYRPTSGGNEQFF
CDR3nt: TGCGCCAGCAGCTACAGACCGACTAGCGGGGGGAATGAGCAGTTCTTC

d_gene: TRBD1
len: 16
abundance: NA
v_gene: TRBV7-9
j_gene: TRBJ1-2
CDR3aa: CASSLATGQREAGYTF
CDR3nt: TGTGCCAGCAGCTTAGCAACGGGACAGCGGGAGGCTGGCTACACCTTC

d_gene: TRBD2
len: 14
abundance: NA
v_gene: TRBV11-3
j_gene: TRBJ2-5
CDR3aa: CASSPGLAEETQYF
CDR3nt: TGTGCCAGCAGCCCGGGACTAGCGGAAGAGACCCAGTACTTC

d_gene: NA
len: 13
abundance: NA
v_gene: TRBV9
j_gene: TRBJ1-1
CDR3aa: CASSEQGNTEAFF
CDR3nt: TGTGCCAGCAGCGAACAGGGGAACACTGAAGCTTTCTTT

d_gene: TRBD1
len: 15
abundance: few
v_gene: TRBV2
j_gene: TRBJ1-6
CDR3aa: CASSETGRRNSPLHF
CDR3nt: TGTGCCAGCAGTGAGACAGGGCGACGTAATTCACCCCTCCACTTT

d_gene: NA
len: 18
abundance: NA
v_gene: TRBV28
j_gene: TRBJ1-2
CDR3aa: CASKDVGDFLWPSYGYTF
CDR3nt: TGTGCCAGCAAGGATGTAGGGGACTTCCTGTGGCCGAGCTATGGCTACACCTTC

d_gene: NA
len: 15
abundance: NA
v_gene: TRBV4-3
j_gene: TRBJ2-3
CDR3aa: CASSQVVGATDTQYF
CDR3nt: TGCGCCAGCAGCCAAGTTGTGGGGGCCACAGATACGCAGTATTTT

d_gene: NA
len: 10
abundance: NA
v_gene: TRBV7-8
j_gene: TRBJ1-4
CDR3aa: CASSGEKLFF
CDR3nt: TGTGCCAGCAGCGGTGAAAAACTGTTTTTT

d_gene: TRBD2
len: 13
abundance: NA
v_gene: TRBV6-1
j_gene: TRBJ2-1
CDR3aa: CASSAQRGPPTFF
CDR3nt: TGTGCCAGCTCGGCACAGCGGGGGCCACCAACGTTCTTC

d_gene: TRBD1
len: 14
abundance: few
v_gene: TRBV5-8
j_gene: TRBJ1-4
CDR3aa: CASSFRQGKGKLFF
CDR3nt: TGTGCCAGCAGTTTTCGACAGGGTAAAGGAAAACTGTTTTTT

d_gene: TRBD1
len: 16
abundance: once
v_gene: TRBV9
j_gene: TRBJ2-3
CDR3aa: CASSLTWDRGLDTQYF
CDR3nt: TGTGCCAGCAGCCTCACTTGGGACAGGGGGCTTGATACGCAGTATTTT

d_gene: NA
len: 14
abundance: NA
v_gene: TRBV7-2
j_gene: TRBJ2-7
CDR3aa: CASSLTGRSYEQYF
CDR3nt: TGTGCCAGCAGCTTAACAGGGAGATCCTACGAGCAGTACTTC

d_gene: NA
len: 16
abundance: NA
v_gene: TRBV9
j_gene: TRBJ1-3
CDR3aa: CASSTSAGLLGNTIYF
CDR3nt: TGTGCCAGCAGCACCAGCGCTGGGCTGCTGGGAAACACCATATATTTT

d_gene: NA
len: 15
abundance: NA
v_gene: TRBV5-8
j_gene: TRBJ1-6
CDR3aa: CASSFLEGAKTPLHF
CDR3nt: TGTGCCAGCAGCTTTCTGGAAGGTGCCAAGACACCCCTCCACTTT

d_gene: NA
len: 14
abundance: NA
v_gene: TRBV19
j_gene: TRBJ1-5
CDR3aa: CASSILKHDQPQHF
CDR3nt: TGTGCCAGTAGTATCCTCAAACACGATCAGCCCCAGCATTTT

d_gene: NA
len: 14
abundance: NA
v_gene: TRBV27
j_gene: TRBJ2-7
CDR3aa: CASSLKDLSYEQYF
CDR3nt: TGTGCCAGCAGTTTAAAAGACCTCTCCTACGAGCAGTACTTC

d_gene: NA
len: 15
abundance: NA
v_gene: TRBV10-3
j_gene: TRBJ1-5
CDR3aa: CAISGREGVHQPQHF
CDR3nt: TGTGCCATCAGTGGAAGGGAGGGCGTCCATCAGCCCCAGCATTTT

d_gene: NA
len: 14
abundance: NA
v_gene: TRBV6-1
j_gene: TRBJ1-3
CDR3aa: CASSVGSSGNTIYF
CDR3nt: TGTGCCAGCAGTGTTGGCAGCTCTGGAAACACCATATATTTT

d_gene: TRBD1
len: 17
abundance: NA
v_gene: TRBV9
j_gene: TRBJ1-1
CDR3aa: CASSAGGGTGLGTEAFF
CDR3nt: TGTGCCAGCAGCGCAGGAGGGGGGACAGGGTTGGGCACTGAAGCTTTCTTT

d_gene: TRBD2
len: 15
abundance: NA
v_gene: TRBV5-6
j_gene: TRBJ2-3
CDR3aa: CASVSGGDYTDTQYF
CDR3nt: TGTGCCAGCGTCTCGGGGGGGGACTACACAGATACGCAGTATTTT

d_gene: NA
len: 14
abundance: NA
v_gene: TRBV7-9
j_gene: TRBJ2-3
CDR3aa: CASSQGRGSDTQYF
CDR3nt: TGTGCCAGCAGCCAAGGCCGGGGGTCGGATACGCAGTATTTT

d_gene: TRBD1
len: 15
abundance: NA
v_gene: TRBV6-6
j_gene: TRBJ1-4
CDR3aa: CASSYPGQGNEKLFF
CDR3nt: TGTGCCAGCAGTTACCCGGGACAGGGGAATGAAAAACTGTTTTTT

d_gene: NA
len: 14
abundance: NA
v_gene: TRBV28
j_gene: TRBJ2-7
CDR3aa: CASSLAHLGYEQYF
CDR3nt: TGTGCCAGCAGTTTGGCCCACCTGGGGTACGAGCAGTACTTC

d_gene: NA
len: 13
abundance: NA
v_gene: TRBV6-5
j_gene: TRBJ2-7
CDR3aa: CASSTNRETVQYF
CDR3nt: TGTGCCAGCAGTACCAACAGGGAAACTGTGCAGTACTTC

d_gene: NA
len: 18
abundance: NA
v_gene: TRBV19
j_gene: TRBJ1-5
CDR3aa: CASSIVRGSGRSNQPQHF
CDR3nt: TGTGCCAGTAGTATAGTTCGGGGCTCGGGGCGTAGCAATCAGCCCCAGCATTTT

d_gene: TRBD1
len: 14
abundance: NA
v_gene: TRBV19
j_gene: TRBJ1-1
CDR3aa: CASRGDSRNTEAFF
CDR3nt: TGTGCCAGTAGGGGGGACAGCAGGAACACTGAAGCTTTCTTT

d_gene: NA
len: 14
abundance: NA
v_gene: TRBV5-6
j_gene: TRBJ2-7
CDR3aa: CASGWWGARYEQYF
CDR3nt: TGTGCCAGCGGATGGTGGGGGGCGAGATACGAGCAGTACTTC

d_gene: TRBD1
len: 13
abundance: NA
v_gene: TRBV30
j_gene: TRBJ1-2
CDR3aa: CAWSSGGWYGYTF
CDR3nt: TGTGCCTGGAGTTCAGGGGGGTGGTATGGCTACACCTTC